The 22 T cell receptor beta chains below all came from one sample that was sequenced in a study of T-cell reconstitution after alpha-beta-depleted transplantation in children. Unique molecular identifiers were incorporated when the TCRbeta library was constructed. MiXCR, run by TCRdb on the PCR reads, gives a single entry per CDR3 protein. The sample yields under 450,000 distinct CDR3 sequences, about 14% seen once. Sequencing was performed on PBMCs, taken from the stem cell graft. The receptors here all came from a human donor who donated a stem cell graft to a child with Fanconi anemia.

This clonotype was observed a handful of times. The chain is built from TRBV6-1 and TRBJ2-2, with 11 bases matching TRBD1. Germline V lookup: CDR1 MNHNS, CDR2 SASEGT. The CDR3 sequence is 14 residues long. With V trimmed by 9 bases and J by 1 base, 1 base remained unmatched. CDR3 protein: CASGTGGNTGELFF. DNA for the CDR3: TGTGCCAGTGGGACAGGGGGGAACACCGGGGAGCTGTTTTTT.

The CDR3 coding sequence is TGTGCCAGCTCACCAGGCGGGGGCTCCGGGGCCAACGTCCTGACTTTC. Amino acid sequence: CASSPGGGSGANVLTF. The V call is TRBV18, the J call TRBJ2-6; maybe TRBD2 (7 bases). CDR1 is KGHSH and CDR2 is LQKENI in the germline V gene. This CDR3 has 16 residues. V lost 2 bases and J 4 bases, leaving 12 bases between the germline ends.

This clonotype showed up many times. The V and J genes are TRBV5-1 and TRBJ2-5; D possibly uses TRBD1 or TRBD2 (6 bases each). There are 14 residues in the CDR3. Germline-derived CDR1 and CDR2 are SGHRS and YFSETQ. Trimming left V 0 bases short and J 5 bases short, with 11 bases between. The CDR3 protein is CASSLEGGGETQYF. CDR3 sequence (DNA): TGCGCCAGCAGCTTGGAGGGGGGAGGCGAGACCCAGTACTTC.

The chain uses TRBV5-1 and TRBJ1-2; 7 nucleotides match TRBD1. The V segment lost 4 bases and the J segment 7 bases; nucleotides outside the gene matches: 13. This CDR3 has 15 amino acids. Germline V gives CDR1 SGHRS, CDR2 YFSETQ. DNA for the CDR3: TGCGCCAGCAGCCCCGTCGGGGATCAGGGGGTTGGCTACACCTTC. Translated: CASSPVGDQGVGYTF. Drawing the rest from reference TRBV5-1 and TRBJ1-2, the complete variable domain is KAGVTQTPRYLIKTRGQQVTLSCSPISGHRSVSWYQQTPGQGLQFLFEYFSETQRNKGNFPGRFSGRQFSNSRSEMNVSTLELGDSALYLCASSPVGDQGVGYTFGSGTRLTVV.

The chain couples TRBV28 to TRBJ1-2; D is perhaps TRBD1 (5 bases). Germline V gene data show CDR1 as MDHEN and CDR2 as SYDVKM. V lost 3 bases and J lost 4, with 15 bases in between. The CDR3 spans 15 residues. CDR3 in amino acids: CASSLRTRRAYGYTF. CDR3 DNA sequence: TGTGCCAGCAGTTTGAGGACAAGGAGGGCCTATGGCTACACCTTC.

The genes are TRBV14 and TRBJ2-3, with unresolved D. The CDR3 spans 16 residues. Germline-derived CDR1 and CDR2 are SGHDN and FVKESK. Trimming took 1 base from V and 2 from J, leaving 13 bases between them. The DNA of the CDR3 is TGTGCCAGCAGCCAAGGGAGAGGCCTGATCACAGATACGCAGTATTTT. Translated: CASSQGRGLITDTQYF. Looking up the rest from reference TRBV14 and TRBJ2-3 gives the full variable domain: EAGVTQFPSHSVIEKGQTVTLRCDPISGHDNLYWYRRVMGKEIKFLLHFVKESKQDESGMPNNRFLAERTGGTYSTLKVQPAELEDSGVYFCASSQGRGLITDTQYFGPGTRLTVL.

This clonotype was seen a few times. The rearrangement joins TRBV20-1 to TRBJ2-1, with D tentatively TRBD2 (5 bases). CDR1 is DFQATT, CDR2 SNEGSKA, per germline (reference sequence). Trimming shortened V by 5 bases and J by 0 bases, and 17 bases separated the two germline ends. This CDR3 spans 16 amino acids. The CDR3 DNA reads TGCAGTGCTCACAGCATGCGGGCTGGCTCCTACAATGAGCAGTTCTTC. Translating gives CSAHSMRAGSYNEQFF.

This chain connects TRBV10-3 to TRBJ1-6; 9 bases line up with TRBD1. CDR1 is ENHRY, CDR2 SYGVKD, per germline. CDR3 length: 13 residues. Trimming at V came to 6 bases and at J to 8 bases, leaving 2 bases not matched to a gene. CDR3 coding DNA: TGTGCCATCAGGGACAGGGGTGATTCACCCCTCCACTTT. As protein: CAIRDRGDSPLHF.

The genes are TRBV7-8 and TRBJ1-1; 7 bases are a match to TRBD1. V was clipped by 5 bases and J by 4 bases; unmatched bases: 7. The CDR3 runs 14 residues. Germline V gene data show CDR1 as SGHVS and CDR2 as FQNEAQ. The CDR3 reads CASSPDRVGTEAFF. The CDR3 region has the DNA TGTGCCAGCAGCCCTGACAGGGTTGGCACTGAAGCTTTCTTT.

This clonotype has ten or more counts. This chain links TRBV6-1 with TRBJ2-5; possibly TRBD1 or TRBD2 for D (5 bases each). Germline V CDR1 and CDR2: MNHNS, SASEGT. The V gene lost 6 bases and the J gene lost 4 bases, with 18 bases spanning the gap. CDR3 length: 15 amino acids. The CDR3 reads CASRINLGPAETQYF. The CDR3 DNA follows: TGTGCCAGCAGAATAAATCTGGGACCAGCAGAGACCCAGTACTTC.

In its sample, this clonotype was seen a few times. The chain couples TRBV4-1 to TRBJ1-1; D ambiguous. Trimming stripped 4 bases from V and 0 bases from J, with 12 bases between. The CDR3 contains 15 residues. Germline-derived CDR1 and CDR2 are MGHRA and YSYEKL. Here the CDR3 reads CASSLRTDLNTEAFF. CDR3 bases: TGCGCCAGCAGCCTGAGGACGGATTTGAACACTGAAGCTTTCTTT.

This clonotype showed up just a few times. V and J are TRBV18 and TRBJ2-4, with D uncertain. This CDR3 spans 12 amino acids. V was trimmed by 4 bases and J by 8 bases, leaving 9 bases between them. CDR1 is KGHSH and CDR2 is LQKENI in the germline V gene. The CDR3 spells CASSRANDIQYF. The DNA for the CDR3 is TGTGCCAGCTCACGGGCAAACGACATTCAGTACTTC.

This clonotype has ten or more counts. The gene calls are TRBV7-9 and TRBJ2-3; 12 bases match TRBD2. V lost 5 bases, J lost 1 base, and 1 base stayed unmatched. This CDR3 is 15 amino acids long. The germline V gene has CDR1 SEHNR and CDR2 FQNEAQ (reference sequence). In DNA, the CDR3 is TGTGCCAGCAGCCGGACTAGCGGGGGCACAGATACGCAGTATTTT. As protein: CASSRTSGGTDTQYF.

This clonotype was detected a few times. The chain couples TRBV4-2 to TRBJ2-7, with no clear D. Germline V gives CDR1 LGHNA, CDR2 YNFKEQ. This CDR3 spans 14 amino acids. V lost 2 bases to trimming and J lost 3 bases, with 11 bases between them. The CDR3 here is CASSQHGPFYEQYV. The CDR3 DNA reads TGTGCCAGCAGCCAACACGGACCGTTCTACGAGCAGTACGTC.

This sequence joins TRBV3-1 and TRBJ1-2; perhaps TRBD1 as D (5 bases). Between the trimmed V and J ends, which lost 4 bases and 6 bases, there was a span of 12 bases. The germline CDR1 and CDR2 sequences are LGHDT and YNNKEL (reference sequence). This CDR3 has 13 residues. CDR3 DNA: TGTGCCAGCAGCCGGGGAGGAGGGGATGGCTACACCTTC. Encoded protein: CASSRGGGDGYTF. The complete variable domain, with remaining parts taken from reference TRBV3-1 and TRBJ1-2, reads DTAVSQTPKYLVTQMGNDKSIKCEQNLGHDTMYWYKQDSKKFLKIMFSYNNKELIINETVPNRFSPKSPDKAHLNLHINSLELGDSAVYFCASSRGGGDGYTFGSGTRLTVV.

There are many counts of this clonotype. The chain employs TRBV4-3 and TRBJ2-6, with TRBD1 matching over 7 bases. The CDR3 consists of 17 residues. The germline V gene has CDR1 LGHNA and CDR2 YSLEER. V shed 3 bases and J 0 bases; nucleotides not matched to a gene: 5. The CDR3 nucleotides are TGCGCCAGCAGCCAGGACAGGTTACTCTCTGGGGCCAACGTCCTGACTTTC. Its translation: CASSQDRLLSGANVLTF.

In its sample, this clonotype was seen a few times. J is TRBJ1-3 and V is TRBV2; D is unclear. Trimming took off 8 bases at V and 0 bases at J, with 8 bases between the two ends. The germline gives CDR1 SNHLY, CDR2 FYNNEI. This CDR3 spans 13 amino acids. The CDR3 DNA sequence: TGTGCCAGCGGCAGAAACTCTGGAAACACCATATATTTT. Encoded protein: CASGRNSGNTIYF.

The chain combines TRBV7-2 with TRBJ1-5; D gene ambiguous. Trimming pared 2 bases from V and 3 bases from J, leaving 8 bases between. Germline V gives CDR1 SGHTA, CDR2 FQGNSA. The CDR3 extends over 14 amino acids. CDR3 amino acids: CASSLWADNQPQHF. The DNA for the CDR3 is TGTGCCAGCAGCTTATGGGCGGACAATCAGCCCCAGCATTTT.

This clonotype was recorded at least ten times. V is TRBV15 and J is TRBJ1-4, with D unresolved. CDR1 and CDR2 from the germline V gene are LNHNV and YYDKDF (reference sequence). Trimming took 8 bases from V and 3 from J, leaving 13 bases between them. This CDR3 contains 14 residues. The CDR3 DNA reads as TGTGCCACCTCCTCGGATGTATCTAATGAAAAACTGTTTTTT. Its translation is CATSSDVSNEKLFF.

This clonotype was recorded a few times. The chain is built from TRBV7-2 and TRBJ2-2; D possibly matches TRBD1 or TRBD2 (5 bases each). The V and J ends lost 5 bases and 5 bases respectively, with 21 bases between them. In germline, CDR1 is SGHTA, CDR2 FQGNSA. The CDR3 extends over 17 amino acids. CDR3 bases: TGTGCCAGCAGCAAACCGGGACGGCCTTTGGGTACCGGGGAGCTGTTTTTT. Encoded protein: CASSKPGRPLGTGELFF.

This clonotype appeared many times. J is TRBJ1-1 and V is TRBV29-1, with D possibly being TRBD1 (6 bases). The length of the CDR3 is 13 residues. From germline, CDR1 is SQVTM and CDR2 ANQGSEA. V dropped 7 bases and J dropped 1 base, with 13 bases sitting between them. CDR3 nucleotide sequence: TGCAGCGCTGCCGGGACATCGAACACTGAAGCTTTCTTT. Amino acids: CSAAGTSNTEAFF.

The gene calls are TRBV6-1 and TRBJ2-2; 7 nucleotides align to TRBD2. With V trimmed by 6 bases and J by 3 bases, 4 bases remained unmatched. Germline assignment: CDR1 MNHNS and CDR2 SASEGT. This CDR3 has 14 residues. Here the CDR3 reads CASRWGGDTGELFF. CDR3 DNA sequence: TGTGCCAGCAGGTGGGGGGGTGACACCGGGGAGCTGTTTTTT.